This T cell receptor beta chain derives from a study of human T cells and chemical hapten exposure. The time point was: pre-sensitization, week 0. Treatment noted: therapeutic diphenylcyclopropenone sensitization with weekly scalp DPC. CDR1 and CDR2 (germline): MNHNS, SASEGT. V was clipped by 7 bases and J by 4 bases, with 8 bases between them. The CDR3 has 12 amino acids. TCRdb processed the RACE reads anew with MiXCR; each CDR3 protein has one entry. The sample includes 150,000 to 200,000 distinct CDR3 sequences, almost 30% of them seen just once. This clonotype was observed a handful of times. This chain joins TRBV6-1 and TRBJ2-4; the D gene is possibly TRBD1 (5 bases). This receptor was taken from a woman aged 30 to 39 with alopecia areata. Some clones in this sample may be carry-over from other donors' samples. This material consisted of whole blood, taken in connection with sensitization to the hapten diphenylcyclopropenone (DPC). CDR3 region: CASKAGKNIQYF. The CDR3 coding sequence is TGTGCCAGCAAGGCAGGGAAAAACATTCAGTACTTC.